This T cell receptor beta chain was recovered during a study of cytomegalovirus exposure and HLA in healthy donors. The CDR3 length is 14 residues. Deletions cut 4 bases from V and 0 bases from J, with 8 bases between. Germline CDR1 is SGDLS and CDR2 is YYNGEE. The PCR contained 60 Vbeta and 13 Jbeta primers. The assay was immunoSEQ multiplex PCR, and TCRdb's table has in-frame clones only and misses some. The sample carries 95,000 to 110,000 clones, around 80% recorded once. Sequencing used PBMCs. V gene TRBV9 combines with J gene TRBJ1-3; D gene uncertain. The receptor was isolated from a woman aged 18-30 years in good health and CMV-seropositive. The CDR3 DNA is TGTGCCAGCAGCCCTACCTACTCTGGAAACACCATATATTTT. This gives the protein CASSPTYSGNTIYF.